The clone carrying this TCR beta chain was seen at least ten times. The antigen remains undetermined. Conversion of TCR transcripts into cDNA relied on 5'RACE template switching, which added a universal primer site and UMIs. TCRdb reanalysed the 5' RACE reads using MiXCR and keeps one entry per CDR3 protein. The sample consists of some 130,000 distinct CDR3 sequences, more than 6.5% of them appearing once. These data come from a study of T cells after yellow fever vaccination. About the research overall: In the case of low-cell-number fractions, SMART-Seq v4 Ultra Low Input was used for preparation.

Study-level findings and limits: Post-booster samples contained most primary-vaccination clones (approximately 96% CD4, about 90% CD8).

This CDR3 is 14 amino acids long. V dropped 6 bases and J dropped 6; count of bases not matched to a gene: 8. Germline values: CDR1 MNHEY, CDR2 SVGAGI. The specimen comprised CD4+ T cells sorted from PBMCs, sampled 10 days after the yellow fever booster vaccination. The rearrangement joins TRBV6-5 to TRBJ2-1; TRBD2 matches at 7 bases. This TCR was recovered from a man aged 25 to 40 who received the YFV17D yellow fever vaccine. This CDR3 is CASRPTGGRNEQFF. Here the CDR3 DNA reads TGTGCCAGCAGGCCTACGGGAGGTCGCAATGAGCAGTTCTTC.